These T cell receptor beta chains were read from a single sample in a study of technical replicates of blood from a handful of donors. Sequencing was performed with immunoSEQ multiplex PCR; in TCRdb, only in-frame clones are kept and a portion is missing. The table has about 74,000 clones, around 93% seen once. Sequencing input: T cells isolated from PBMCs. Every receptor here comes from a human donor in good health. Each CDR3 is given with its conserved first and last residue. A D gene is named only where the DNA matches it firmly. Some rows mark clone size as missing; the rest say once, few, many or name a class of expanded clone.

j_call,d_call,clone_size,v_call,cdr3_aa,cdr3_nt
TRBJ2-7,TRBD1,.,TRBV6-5,CASSYSQGAFDEQYF,TGTGCCAGCAGTTACTCCCAGGGGGCATTCGACGAGCAGTACTTC
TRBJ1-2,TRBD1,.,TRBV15,CATSRSGDRVSYTF,TGTGCCACCAGCAGATCGGGGGACAGGGTGAGCTACACCTTC
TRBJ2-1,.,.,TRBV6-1,CASSELPQGSFF,TGTGCCAGCAGTGAACTTCCCCAGGGTTCGTTCTTC
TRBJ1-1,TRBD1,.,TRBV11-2,CASSRTGTEAFF,TGTGCCAGCAGCCGGACAGGCACTGAAGCTTTCTTT
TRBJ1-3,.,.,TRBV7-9,CASSFPVGNTIYF,TGTGCCAGCAGCTTTCCAGTTGGAAACACCATATATTTT
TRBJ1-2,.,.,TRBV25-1,CASSVEYYGYTF,TGTGCCAGCAGTGTTGAGTACTATGGCTACACCTTC
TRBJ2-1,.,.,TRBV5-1,CASSLGASSYNEQFF,TGCGCCAGCAGCTTGGGTGCCAGCTCCTACAATGAGCAGTTCTTC
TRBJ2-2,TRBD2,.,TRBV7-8,CASSLTSGGAVGELFF,TGTGCCAGCAGCTTAACTAGCGGGGGGGCCGTCGGGGAGCTGTTTTTT
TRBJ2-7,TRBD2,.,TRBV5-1,CASSLGLAASYEQYF,TGCGCCAGCAGCTTGGGACTAGCGGCCTCCTACGAGCAGTACTTC
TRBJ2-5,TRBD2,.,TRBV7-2,CASSLQREAQYF,TGTGCCAGCAGCTTACAGCGGGAGGCCCAGTACTTC
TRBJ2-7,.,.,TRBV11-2,CASSLASGPSYEQYF,TGTGCCAGCAGCTTAGCATCGGGTCCCTCCTACGAGCAGTACTTC
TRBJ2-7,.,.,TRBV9,CASAGRDLSYEQYF,TGTGCCAGCGCCGGGCGGGACCTCTCCTACGAGCAGTACTTC
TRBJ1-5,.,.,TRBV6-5,CASSYSWSQPQHF,TGTGCCAGCAGTTACTCGTGGAGCCAGCCCCAGCATTTT
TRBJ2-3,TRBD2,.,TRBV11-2,CASSLEGLAGALDTQYF,TGTGCCAGCAGCTTAGAGGGACTAGCGGGAGCACTTGATACGCAGTATTTT
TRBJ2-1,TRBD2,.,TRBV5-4,CASSTTSGGAENEQFF,TGTGCCAGCAGCACGACTAGCGGGGGGGCGGAAAATGAGCAGTTCTTC
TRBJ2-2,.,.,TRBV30,CAWIGGRTTGELFF,TGTGCCTGGATAGGCGGGCGAACCACCGGGGAGCTGTTTTTT
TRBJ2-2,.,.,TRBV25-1,CASSDRAYTGELFF,TGTGCCAGCAGTGACAGGGCCTACACCGGGGAGCTGTTTTTT
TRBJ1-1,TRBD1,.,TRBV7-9,CASSHDRAEAFF,TGTGCCAGCAGCCATGACAGGGCTGAAGCTTTCTTT
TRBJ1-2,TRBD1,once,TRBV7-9,CASSHNRDRVNYGYTF,TGTGCCAGCAGCCACAACCGGGACAGGGTGAACTATGGCTACACCTTC
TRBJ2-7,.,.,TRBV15,CATKGHEDYEQYF,TGTGCCACTAAGGGACACGAAGACTACGAGCAGTACTTC
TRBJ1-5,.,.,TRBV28,CASSRSGVSNQPQHF,TGTGCCAGCAGCCGGTCCGGGGTGAGCAATCAGCCCCAGCATTTT
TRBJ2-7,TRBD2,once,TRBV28,CASSSHPGLAYYEQYF,TGTGCCAGCAGTTCACACCCGGGACTAGCGTACTACGAGCAGTACTTC
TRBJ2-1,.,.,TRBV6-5,CASSMANEQFF,TGTGCCAGCAGTATGGCCAATGAGCAGTTCTTC
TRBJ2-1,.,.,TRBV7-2,CASSLAVRDEQFF,TGTGCCAGCAGCTTAGCGGTTCGGGATGAGCAGTTCTTC
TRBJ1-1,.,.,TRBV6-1,CASSEEGRVMFKAFF,TGTGCCAGCAGTGAGGAAGGCAGGGTGATGTTCAAAGCTTTCTTT
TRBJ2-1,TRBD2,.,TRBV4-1,CASSQGLAGTWGPVWFF,TGCGCCAGCAGCCAAGGACTAGCGGGGACTTGGGGTCCAGTCTGGTTCTTC
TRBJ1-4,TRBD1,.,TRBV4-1,CASSLTTGWSEKLFF,TGCGCCAGCAGCCTAACGACAGGGTGGTCTGAAAAACTGTTTTTT
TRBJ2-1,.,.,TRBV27,CASSLSGGGEQFF,TGTGCCAGCAGTTTATCAGGCGGTGGTGAGCAGTTCTTC
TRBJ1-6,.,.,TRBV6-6,CASSASFGGGNSPLHF,TGTGCCAGCAGTGCCTCGTTTGGGGGAGGCAATTCACCCCTCCACTTT
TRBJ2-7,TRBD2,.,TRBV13,CASSLRGAGISYEQYF,TGTGCCAGCAGCTTGAGAGGAGCGGGGATCTCCTACGAGCAGTACTTC
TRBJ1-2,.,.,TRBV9,CASSVVEGSYGYTF,TGTGCCAGCAGCGTAGTGGAGGGGAGCTATGGCTACACCTTC
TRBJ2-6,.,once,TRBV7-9,CASSTRAGANVLTF,TGTGCCAGCAGCACCAGGGCCGGGGCCAACGTCCTGACTTTC
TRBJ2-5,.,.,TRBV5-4,CASSTDGEETQYF,TGTGCCAGCAGCACGGACGGGGAAGAGACCCAGTACTTC
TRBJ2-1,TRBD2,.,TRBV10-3,CAISALTSGSKAEQFF,TGTGCCATCAGTGCCCTTACTAGCGGGAGTAAGGCTGAGCAGTTCTTC
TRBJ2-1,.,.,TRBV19,CASSIGNGGTYNEQFF,TGTGCCAGTAGTATAGGGAACGGGGGTACCTACAATGAGCAGTTCTTC
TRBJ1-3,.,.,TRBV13,CASRRNRVSEGNTIYF,TGTGCCAGCAGACGCAATCGGGTTTCGGAAGGAAACACCATATATTTT
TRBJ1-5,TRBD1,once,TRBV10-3,CAIRDRGGQHF,TGTGCCATCAGGGACAGGGGAGGTCAGCATTTT
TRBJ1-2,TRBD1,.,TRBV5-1,CASSFTGGGYGYTF,TGCGCCAGCAGCTTTACAGGGGGCGGGTATGGCTACACCTTC
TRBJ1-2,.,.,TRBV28,CASSSPGDLSYGYTF,TGTGCCAGCAGTTCCCCGGGGGACCTAAGCTATGGCTACACCTTC
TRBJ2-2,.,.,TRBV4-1,CASSKAILAEEDGELFF,TGCGCCAGCAGCAAGGCCATACTAGCAGAAGAAGACGGGGAGCTGTTTTTT
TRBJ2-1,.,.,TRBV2,CASINNEQFF,TGTGCCAGCATCAACAATGAGCAGTTCTTC